The 16 T cell receptor beta chains reported below all come from one sample, sequenced in a study of T cells in Graves' hyperthyroidism and ophthalmopathy. Template material for amplifying TCR beta CDR3 regions consisted of RNA transcripts. During a first-round RT-PCR of the TCR CDR3, the HTBI primer set was used. TCRdb re-called the multiplex PCR reads through MiXCR, storing one row per CDR3 protein. The sample includes approximately 500,000 distinct CDR3 sequences, 35% to 55% of them seen just once. Sequenced sample: peripheral blood or thyroid tissue (not recorded which). Every receptor here comes from a young woman with Graves' hyperthyroidism.

The CDR3 region has the DNA TGCAGTGCTCCTACCCTCCGCGGACACTCCACAGATACGCAGTATTTT. Its translation is CSAPTLRGHSTDTQYF. The V and J genes are TRBV20-1 and TRBJ2-3; the D gene is possibly TRBD1 (5 bases). Germline V gene sequence: CDR1 DFQATT, CDR2 SNEGSKA (reference sequence). The ends were cut back, 5 bases at V and 2 bases at J, with 20 bases in the middle. The CDR3 spans 16 residues.

This clonotype was recorded many times. J is TRBJ2-6 and V is TRBV9; D not certain. The length of the CDR3 is 18 residues. Germline CDR1 SGDLS, CDR2 YYNGEE. The V and J ends lost 0 bases and 0 bases respectively, with 13 bases between them. The CDR3 reads CASSVGVGSTSGANVLTF. For the CDR3, the DNA is TGTGCCAGCAGCGTAGGGGTGGGAAGCACCTCTGGGGCCAACGTCCTGACTTTC.

This clonotype was seen at least ten times. The rearrangement joins TRBV27 to TRBJ1-2; D gene uncertain. CDR1 MNHEY and CDR2 SMNVEV come from the germline V gene (reference sequence). Deletions cut 1 base from V and 4 bases from J, with 10 bases between. The CDR3 runs 14 residues. The CDR3 is CASSLFGGPYGYTF. CDR3 sequence (DNA): TGTGCCAGCAGTTTATTCGGCGGTCCCTATGGCTACACCTTC.

This chain uses TRBV15 with TRBJ1-2, with TRBD1 as a possible D gene (5 bases). The ends were cut back, 3 bases at V and 3 bases at J, with 17 bases in the middle. The CDR3 length is 16 residues. Germline CDR1 reads LNHNV; CDR2 reads YYDKDF (reference sequence). This chain's CDR3 is CATSSQGRVPHYGYTF. The CDR3 coding sequence is TGTGCCACCAGCAGCCAAGGCAGGGTGCCTCACTATGGCTACACCTTC.

The sample holds many counts of this clonotype. The genes are TRBV6-1 and TRBJ2-7; 11 bases align to TRBD2. CDR3 length equals 13 residues. J was trimmed by 7 bases and V by 6 bases; bases with no gene match: 5. Germline loops: CDR1 MNHNS, CDR2 SASEGT. The DNA of the CDR3 is TGTGCCAGCAGGGTTACTAGCGGGAGTGAGCAGTACTTC. Protein sequence: CASRVTSGSEQYF.

The table lists this clonotype with a few counts. The V gene is TRBV5-6, the J gene TRBJ1-2, with no clear D. The CDR3 extends over 15 amino acids. Deletions cut 0 bases from V and 4 bases from J, with 13 bases between. The germline CDR1 and CDR2 sequences are SGHDT and YYEEEE. The CDR3 DNA reads as TGTGCCAGCAGCTTGGTTTCTTCAAGGGCCTATGGCTACACCTTC. Encoded protein: CASSLVSSRAYGYTF.

This clonotype was observed at least ten times. V usage is TRBV29-1 and J usage is TRBJ1-1; TRBD1 aligns across 9 bases. Trimming took 4 bases from V and 1 from J; bases not matched to a gene: 10. The germline CDR1 and CDR2 sequences are SQVTM and ANQGSEA. The CDR3 runs to 16 residues. The CDR3 sequence: CSVGTGGAFKNTEAFF. The DNA of the CDR3 is TGCAGCGTTGGAACAGGGGGCGCTTTTAAGAACACTGAAGCTTTCTTT.

Regarding this clonotype: The junction differs from germline at one of its ends, possibly a read error. Written as DNA, the CDR3 is TGCAGCGTTTTATGGGTTTCCTACAATGAGCAGCTCTTC. This codes for CSVLWVSYNEQLF. V usage is TRBV29-1 and J usage is TRBJ2-1; D not certain. Germline V CDR1 and CDR2: SQVTM, ANQGSEA. There are 13 residues in the CDR3.

V usage is TRBV6-5 and J usage is TRBJ2-1; perhaps TRBD2 as D (6 bases). The germline V gene has CDR1 MNHEY and CDR2 SVGAGI. V lost 5 bases, J lost 7 bases, and 15 bases lay in between. This CDR3 comprises 14 residues. The CDR3 is CASSEGNRGNEQFF. The CDR3 bases are TGTGCCAGCAGTGAAGGGAATCGGGGGAATGAGCAGTTCTTC.

V usage is TRBV15 and J usage is TRBJ2-7; 10 bases fit TRBD1. Germline assignment: CDR1 LNHNV and CDR2 YYDKDF (reference sequence). The CDR3 spans 13 residues. With 5 bases clipped from V and 7 bases from J, the junction kept 5 bases outside the gene matches. The chain's CDR3 is CATSGTGVNEQYF. In DNA form, the CDR3 reads TGTGCCACCAGCGGGACAGGGGTCAATGAGCAGTACTTC.

This clonotype was counted many times. The genes are TRBV5-1 and TRBJ2-7, with 8 bases identical to TRBD1. The CDR3 has 14 amino acids. Germline assignment: CDR1 SGHRS and CDR2 YFSETQ. Losses at the gene ends were 2 bases for V and 2 bases for J; bases not matched to a gene: 3. The CDR3 coding sequence is TGCGCCAGCAGCTTCATGGACAGGGCCTACGAGCAGTACTTC. It codes for CASSFMDRAYEQYF.

This chain uses TRBV6-4 with TRBJ2-5; a possible D gene is TRBD1 (5 bases). CDR1 is MRHNA, CDR2 SNTAGT, per germline. The length of the CDR3 is 13 residues. The V and J ends lost 4 bases and 4 bases respectively, with 10 bases between them. CDR3 loop: CASSAGIGETQYF. For the CDR3, the DNA is TGTGCCAGCAGTGCAGGGATTGGAGAGACCCAGTACTTC.

This clonotype was picked up a small number of times. V is TRBV2 and J is TRBJ2-1; 7 bases align to TRBD1. Trimming took 8 bases from V and 2 from J; bases not matched to a gene: 9. Looked up from germline, CDR1 is SNHLY and CDR2 is FYNNEI. The CDR3 consists of 15 residues. CDR3 region: CASQFEQGTYNEQFF. As DNA, the CDR3 is TGTGCCAGCCAGTTCGAACAGGGGACCTACAATGAGCAGTTCTTC.

This clonotype has a single count. A much larger clone is a single base away; this may be a read error. The CDR3 DNA sequence: TGCAGTGCTAGGGAATCCCGGGGGGACACTGGAGCTTTCTTT. Translated, it gives CSARESRGDTGAFF. The rearrangement links TRBV20-1 to TRBJ1-1; possible D gene TRBD1, 6 bases. Germline CDR1 DFQATT, CDR2 SNEGSKA (reference sequence). The length of the CDR3 is 14 residues.

V usage is TRBV29-1 and J usage is TRBJ2-5; D gene uncertain. V was cut by 7 bases and J by 5 bases, with 5 bases left in between. The germline V gene encodes CDR1 SQVTM and CDR2 ANQGSEA. This CDR3 is built from 9 residues. The CDR3 DNA reads as TGCAGCGGGGCCGAGACCCAGTACTTC. Its protein product is CSGAETQYF. Using reference TRBV29-1 and TRBJ2-5 for the parts outside the CDR3, the full variable domain is SAVISQKPSRDICQRGTSLTIQCQVDSQVTMMFWYRQQPGQSLTLIATANQGSEATYESGFVIDKFPISRPNLTFSTLTVSNMSPEDSSIYLCSGAETQYFGPGTRLLVL.

This clonotype came up many times. CDR3 in amino acids: CSARDSGPTNEKLFF. CDR3 bases: TGCAGTGCTAGAGATTCAGGCCCAACTAATGAAAAACTGTTTTTT. J is TRBJ1-4 and V is TRBV20-1; D remains ambiguous. Germline V gene data show CDR1 as DFQATT and CDR2 as SNEGSKA (reference sequence). The V end was cut by 0 bases, the J end by 0 bases, with 8 bases between. This CDR3 contains 15 residues.